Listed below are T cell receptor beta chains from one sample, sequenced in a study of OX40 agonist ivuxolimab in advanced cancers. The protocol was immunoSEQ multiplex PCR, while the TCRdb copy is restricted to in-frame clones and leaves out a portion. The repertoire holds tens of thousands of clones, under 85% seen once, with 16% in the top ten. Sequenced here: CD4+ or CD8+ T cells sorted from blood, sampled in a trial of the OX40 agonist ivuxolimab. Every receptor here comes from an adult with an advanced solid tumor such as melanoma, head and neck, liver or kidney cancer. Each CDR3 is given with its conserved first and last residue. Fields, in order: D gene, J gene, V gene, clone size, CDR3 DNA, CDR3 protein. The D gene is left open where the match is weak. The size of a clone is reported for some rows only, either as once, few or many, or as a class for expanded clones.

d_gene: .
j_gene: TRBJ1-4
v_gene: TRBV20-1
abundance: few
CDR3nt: TGCAGTGTCAAGGAGAATGAAAAACTGTTTTTT
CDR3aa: CSVKENEKLFF

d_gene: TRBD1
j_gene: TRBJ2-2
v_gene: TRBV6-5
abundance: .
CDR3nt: TGTGCCAGCAGTTTGCGACAGGGGGGCACCGGGGAGCTGTTTTTT
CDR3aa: CASSLRQGGTGELFF

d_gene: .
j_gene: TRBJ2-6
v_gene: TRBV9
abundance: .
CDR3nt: TGTGCCAGCAGCGTGCCCCGGGACAGGGCCAACGTCCTGACTTTC
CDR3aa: CASSVPRDRANVLTF

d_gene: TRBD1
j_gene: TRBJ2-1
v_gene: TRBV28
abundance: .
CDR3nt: TGTGCCAGCAGTTTCGGGACAGCCAATGAGCAGTTCTTC
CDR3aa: CASSFGTANEQFF

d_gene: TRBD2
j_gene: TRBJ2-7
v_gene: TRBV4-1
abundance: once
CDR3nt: TGCGCCAGCAGCCGCGGACTAGCGGGGGATGGCGAGCAGTACTTC
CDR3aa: CASSRGLAGDGEQYF

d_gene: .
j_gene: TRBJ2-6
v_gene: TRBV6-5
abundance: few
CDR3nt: TGTGCCAGCAGTTACGGTCTCCCTGGGGCCAACGTCCTGACTTTC
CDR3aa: CASSYGLPGANVLTF

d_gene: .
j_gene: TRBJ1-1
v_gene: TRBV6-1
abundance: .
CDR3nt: TGTGCCAGCAGGGAGGGGCAGCTGAACACTGAAGCTTTCTTT
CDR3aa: CASREGQLNTEAFF

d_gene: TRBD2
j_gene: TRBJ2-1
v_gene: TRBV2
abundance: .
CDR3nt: TGTGCCAGCAGTCCGACTAGCCGGACCTACAATGAGCAGTTCTTC
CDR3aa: CASSPTSRTYNEQFF

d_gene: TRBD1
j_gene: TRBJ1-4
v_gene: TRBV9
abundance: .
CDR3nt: TGTGCCAGCAGCGTGGACAGGGAGAACGGTGATTGGGAAAAACTGTTTTTT
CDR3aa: CASSVDRENGDWEKLFF

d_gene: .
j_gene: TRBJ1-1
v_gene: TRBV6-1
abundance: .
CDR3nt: TGTGCCAGCAGAAGAGAGGGCAGTTACCCTGAAGCTTTCTTT
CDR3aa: CASRREGSYPEAFF

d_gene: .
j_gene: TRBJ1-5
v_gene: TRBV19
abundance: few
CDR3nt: TGTGCCAGTAACGGGGGTTGGTTGCAGCCCCAGCATTTT
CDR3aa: CASNGGWLQPQHF

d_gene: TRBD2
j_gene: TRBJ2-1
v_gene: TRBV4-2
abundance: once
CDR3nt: TGTGCCAGCAGCCGCGAGCGGGGACCCTACAATGAGCAGTTCTTC
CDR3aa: CASSRERGPYNEQFF

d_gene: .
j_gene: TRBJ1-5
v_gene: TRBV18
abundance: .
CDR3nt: TGTGCCAGCTCACCGGGCAGGGCTTGGGATCAGCCCCAGCATTTT
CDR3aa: CASSPGRAWDQPQHF